This T cell receptor beta chain was sequenced in a study of tumor and adjacent non-tumor tissue in lung cancer. Study background: The patients, about nine men and roughly 5 women, were 31 to 76 with stage I to III disease. On average, productive TCRbeta reads reached some 4.4 million per sample. Study-level points and caveats: Tumor TCR diversity, when higher, was linked to shorter survival.

The CDR3 contains 17 residues. Per the germline V gene, CDR1 is SGHDT and CDR2 is YYEEEE. Three rounds of nested PCR, following a modified ARM-PCR protocol, produced the TCRbeta library. TCRdb passed the multiplex PCR reads through MiXCR, listing each CDR3 protein once. The sample lists just over 200,000 distinct CDR3 sequences, about two thirds occurring once. About this clonotype itself: What it binds is not known. An end of the junction does not agree with germline; a read error may underlie this.

This sample's RNA came from whole unsorted tissue. The receptor was derived from a man in his sixties with non-small cell lung cancer. The sequencing input was lung tumor tissue. The gene calls are TRBV5-6 and TRBJ2-2; 12 positions match TRBD2. DNA for the CDR3: TGTGTCAGCAGCTCCACTACGACTAGCGGGAGAATCGGGGAGCTGTTTTTT. It translates to CVSSSTTTSGRIGELFF.